The clone carrying this T cell receptor beta chain has just a few counts. TCRdb keeps only in-frame clones here, not all; method: immunoSEQ multiplex PCR. Here the sample spans roughly 180,000 clones, about 84% being singletons. This sample stems from a study of blood T cell repertoires in COVID-19. Losses at the gene ends were 6 bases for V and 4 bases for J; bases not matched to a gene: 13. The CDR3 runs 16 residues. Germline-derived CDR1 and CDR2 are ENHRY and SYGVKD. This clonotype was obtained from a woman in her 40s with acute COVID-19. The chain joins TRBV10-3 to TRBJ2-3, with 7 bases fitting TRBD2. Sequencing was carried out using PBMCs or T cells enriched from blood (not recorded which). CDR3 sequence reads: CAISRLAPGEADTQYF. The CDR3 DNA follows: TGTGCCATCAGCCGACTAGCCCCCGGGGAGGCAGATACGCAGTATTTT.